These 17 T cell receptor beta chains came from one sample sequenced in a study of blood T cell repertoires in COVID-19. The method was immunoSEQ multiplex PCR; TCRdb's version includes in-frame clones alone and lacks a portion of them. The sample lists 200,000 to 250,000 clones, about 80% occurring once. The sequencing sample was made of peripheral blood. These receptors all come from a woman of 80 years or more with COVID-19, enrolled during active disease.

The chain has TRBV3-1 (or the pseudogene TRBV3-2) and TRBJ1-1; 7 bases are shared with TRBD1. Germline values: CDR1 LGHDT, CDR2 YNNKEL (reference sequence). Losses at the gene ends were 5 bases for V and 3 bases for J; bases not matched to a gene: 12. There are 16 residues in the CDR3. The CDR3 is CASSSRTGTLHTEAFF. As DNA, the CDR3 is TGTGCCAGCAGCTCTCGGACAGGAACACTGCACACTGAAGCTTTCTTT.

CDR3 sequence: CASTLGRNEQFF. The CDR3 DNA reads TGTGCCAGCACCCTGGGGAGGAATGAGCAGTTCTTC. The genes are TRBV2 and TRBJ2-1, with D possibly TRBD2 on 6 matching bases. This CDR3 is 12 amino acids long. Germline lookup yields CDR1 SNHLY and CDR2 FYNNEI. Trimming left V 7 bases short and J 7 bases short, with 11 bases between.

The chain recombines TRBV5-1 with TRBJ2-1; TRBD1 matches 7 bases. The CDR3 spans 15 residues. The V gene's germline CDR1 is SGHRS and CDR2 YFSETQ. V lost 0 bases, J lost 6 bases, and 6 bases stayed unmatched. The CDR3 sequence is CASSLAQTGSNEQFF. The CDR3 coding sequence is TGCGCCAGCAGCTTGGCCCAGACAGGGTCCAATGAGCAGTTCTTC.

J is TRBJ1-5 and V is TRBV10-2, with 7 bases aligning to TRBD1. The CDR3 runs to 12 residues. Germline-derived CDR1 and CDR2 are WSHSY and SAAADI. J gave up 5 bases and V 6 bases, and 1 base lay outside the gene matches. The CDR3 DNA is TGCGCCAGCAGGCAGGGGGATCAGCCCCAGCATTTT. It codes for CASRQGDQPQHF.

This sequence joins TRBV3-1 (or the pseudogene TRBV3-2) and TRBJ1-1; tentative D call: TRBD1 (5 bases). V was cut by 1 base and J by 1 base, with 16 bases left in between. CDR3 length: 17 amino acids. Germline assignment: CDR1 LGHDT and CDR2 YNNKEL (reference sequence). The CDR3 spells CASSQALGGGTNTEAFF. The CDR3 DNA sequence: TGTGCCAGCAGCCAAGCCCTTGGCGGGGGGACGAACACTGAAGCTTTCTTT.

The rearrangement uses TRBV18 and TRBJ1-5, with 9 bases aligning to TRBD1. The ends lost 4 bases at V and 8 bases at J; junction bases unmatched: 9. This CDR3 comprises 15 residues. Germline CDR1 reads KGHSH; CDR2 reads LQKENI. CDR3 sequence reads: CASSLSTGGEEPQHF. The CDR3 nucleotides are TGTGCCAGCTCACTCTCCACAGGGGGCGAGGAGCCCCAGCATTTT. Full variable domain (missing parts from reference TRBV18 and TRBJ1-5): NAGVMQNPRHLVRRRGQEARLRCSPMKGHSHVYWYRQLPEEGLKFMVYLQKENIIDESGMPKERFSAEFPKEGPSILRIQQVVRGDSAAYFCASSLSTGGEEPQHFGDGTRLSIL.

The sample holds one count of this clone. The rearrangement links TRBV18 to TRBJ2-7; 9 nucleotides agree with TRBD1. CDR3 length: 14 amino acids. J was trimmed by 8 bases and V by 6 bases; bases with no gene match: 11. In germline, CDR1 is KGHSH, CDR2 LQKENI. The CDR3 sequence is CASSQTGGYEQQYF. The CDR3 coding sequence is TGTGCCAGCTCCCAAACAGGGGGCTATGAGCAGCAGTACTTC.

The chain links TRBV5-6 to TRBJ1-5; a possible D gene is TRBD1 (6 bases). Per the germline V gene, CDR1 is SGHDT and CDR2 is YYEEEE. The V end lost 3 bases, the J end lost 3 bases, and 10 bases lay between the germline ends. CDR3 length: 14 amino acids. The CDR3 bases are TGTGCCAGCAGCTCGGGACACTTCAATCAGCCCCAGCATTTT. Translation: CASSSGHFNQPQHF.

The chain links TRBV5-1 to TRBJ2-7; D is unresolved. The germline CDR1 and CDR2 sequences are SGHRS and YFSETQ. The CDR3 consists of 14 residues. V was shortened by 1 base and J by 2 bases, with 10 bases between the two germline ends. This CDR3 is CASSLHTATYEQYF. Written as DNA, the CDR3 is TGCGCCAGCAGCTTGCACACAGCCACCTACGAGCAGTACTTC.

The chain uses TRBV10-3 and TRBJ1-3, with 9 nucleotides matching TRBD1. Germline V CDR1 and CDR2: ENHRY, SYGVKD. This CDR3 spans 15 amino acids. V lost 8 bases and J lost 4; bases outside the gene matches: 9. CDR3 DNA sequence: TGTGCCATCGATCCCGGACAGGGGATCGGAAACACCATATATTTT. Protein: CAIDPGQGIGNTIYF.

This rearrangement joins TRBV19 to TRBJ2-2, with TRBD2 as a possible D gene (5 bases). V lost 2 bases to trimming and J lost 1 base, with 8 bases between them. Germline lookup yields CDR1 LNHDA and CDR2 SQIVND (reference sequence). The CDR3 spans 15 residues. The CDR3 region is CASSILAKNTGELFF. The CDR3 DNA is TGTGCCAGTAGTATACTAGCCAAGAACACCGGGGAGCTGTTTTTT.

As DNA, the CDR3 is TGCGCCAGCAAAGAGACAGCGAACACTGAAGCTTTCTTT. Protein sequence: CASKETANTEAFF. This chain joins TRBV5-1 and TRBJ1-1; possible D gene TRBD1, 5 bases. Germline CDR1 reads SGHRS; CDR2 reads YFSETQ. This CDR3 has 13 residues. V dropped 6 bases and J dropped 1 base, with 10 bases sitting between them.

The chain links TRBV7-9 to TRBJ1-2; no definite D call. Germline V gene data show CDR1 as SEHNR and CDR2 as FQNEAQ (reference sequence). V was clipped by 4 bases and J by 10 bases, with 13 bases between them. This CDR3 contains 12 residues. The CDR3 DNA reads as TGTGCCAGCAGCTCCATAACAGATTTCTACACCTTC. Protein product: CASSSITDFYTF.

V gene TRBV2 combines with J gene TRBJ1-1, with D uncertain. The V end lost 4 bases, the J end lost 1 base, and 7 bases lay between the germline ends. CDR3 length equals 13 residues. CDR1 and CDR2 from the germline V gene are SNHLY and FYNNEI. The CDR3 DNA sequence: TGTGCCAGCAGTGTTAGACAGAACACTGAAGCTTTCTTT. Its protein product is CASSVRQNTEAFF.

The V call is TRBV10-3, the J call TRBJ2-7, with TRBD1 matching 11 bases. CDR1 and CDR2 from the germline V gene are ENHRY and SYGVKD. The CDR3 contains 13 residues. Germline trimming cut 10 bases from V and 6 bases from J; bases unmatched to any gene: 8. The DNA for the CDR3 is TGTGCCACAGGACAGGGGGCTTCCCCCGAGCAGTACTTC. Amino acids: CATGQGASPEQYF.

The chain combines TRBV6-5 with TRBJ2-7, with TRBD1 matching over 7 bases. CDR3 length: 15 residues. Germline CDR1 and CDR2: MNHEY and SVGAGI. The J segment lost 2 bases and the V segment lost 2 bases, leaving 6 bases of the junction unmatched. CDR3: CASSYVGQPPYEQYF. The DNA for the CDR3 is TGTGCCAGCAGTTACGTGGGACAGCCCCCCTACGAGCAGTACTTC.

For this clone: Other DNA sequences within the sample encode an identical CDR3. The V and J genes are TRBV9 and TRBJ2-2; 7 bases agree with TRBD2. Germline V lookup: CDR1 SGDLS, CDR2 YYNGEE. The junction had 1 base not matched to a gene; V was cut back by 2 bases and J by 3 bases. The length of the CDR3 is 14 residues. CDR3 protein: CASSVGGDTGELFF. In DNA form, the CDR3 reads TGTGCCAGCAGCGTGGGAGGGGACACCGGGGAGCTGTTTTTT.